The 24 T cell receptor beta chains below were found in one sample sequenced in a study of blood T cell repertoires in COVID-19. Sequencing used immunoSEQ multiplex PCR; TCRdb keeps in-frame clones, though not all of them. This sample has hundreds of thousands of clones, with roughly nine tenths found just once. What was sequenced was PBMCs or T cells enriched from blood (not recorded which). These receptors all stem from a young man who had recovered from COVID-19.

This clone was recorded only once. The chain uses TRBV6-1 and TRBJ2-7, with D unresolved. This CDR3 contains 15 residues. Germline V gives CDR1 MNHNS, CDR2 SASEGT. V shed 2 bases and J shed 3 bases, with 14 bases lying between them. CDR3: CASSERQVGFYEQYF. In DNA form, the CDR3 reads TGTGCCAGCAGTGAACGGCAGGTGGGCTTCTACGAGCAGTACTTC.

The rearrangement links TRBV10-3 to TRBJ2-7; the match to TRBD2 covers 13 bases. Losses at the gene ends were 4 bases for V and 6 bases for J; bases not matched to a gene: 9. Germline V gene data show CDR1 as ENHRY and CDR2 as SYGVKD. CDR3 length: 16 residues. This CDR3 reads CAISAGLAGEKGEQYF. The CDR3 region has the DNA TGTGCCATCAGTGCAGGACTAGCGGGGGAAAAGGGCGAGCAGTACTTC.

The rearrangement links TRBV7-2 to TRBJ2-7; no firm D call. V gave up 5 bases and J gave up 3 bases, with 11 bases separating them. CDR1 and CDR2 (germline): SGHTA, FQGNSA. The CDR3 runs 13 residues. CDR3 region: CASSEARSYEQYF. CDR3 nucleotide sequence: TGTGCCAGCAGCGAAGCCCGGAGCTACGAGCAGTACTTC.

CDR3 sequence: CASSVAGGEADTQYF. CDR3 in DNA: TGTGCCAGCAGCGTGGCCGGGGGAGAAGCAGATACGCAGTATTTT. The chain uses TRBV5-4 and TRBJ2-3; maybe TRBD2 (6 bases). This CDR3 is 15 amino acids long. V was shortened by 4 bases and J by 4 bases, with 16 bases between the two germline ends. Germline values: CDR1 SGHNT, CDR2 YYREEE (reference sequence).

The genes are TRBV3-1 (or the pseudogene TRBV3-2) and TRBJ2-7; perhaps TRBD2 as D (6 bases). This CDR3 comprises 15 residues. Trimming removed 4 bases at V and 6 bases at J, with 19 bases between. Per germline, CDR1 LGHDT and CDR2 YNNKEL (reference sequence). The CDR3 region is CASSPGVGMGGEQYF. The CDR3 region has the DNA TGTGCCAGCAGCCCCGGAGTGGGTATGGGGGGCGAGCAGTACTTC.

The J gene is TRBJ1-1, the V gene TRBV27; 9 nucleotides line up with TRBD1. This CDR3 is built from 20 residues. V lost 3 bases to trimming and J lost 3 bases; unmatched junction nucleotides: 20. Germline V gives CDR1 MNHEY, CDR2 SMNVEV (reference sequence). CDR3 loop: CASSLGPGQGLISRDTEAFF. The CDR3 coding sequence is TGTGCCAGCAGTTTGGGTCCGGGACAGGGCCTTATAAGTCGCGACACTGAAGCTTTCTTT.

This chain links TRBV7-3 with TRBJ2-3, with 7 nucleotides matching TRBD2. V dropped 5 bases and J dropped 2; count of bases not matched to a gene: 7. CDR3 length: 15 residues. Germline CDR1 and CDR2: SGHTA and FQGTGA. Here the CDR3 reads CASSTGDYSTDTQYF. The CDR3 DNA reads as TGTGCCAGCAGCACCGGGGACTATTCCACAGATACGCAGTATTTT.

As to this clone: The same CDR3 can be traced to other DNA sequences in this sample. J is TRBJ1-1 and V is TRBV9, with no clear D. From germline, CDR1 is SGDLS and CDR2 YYNGEE. V was pared by 0 bases and J by 0 bases, with 6 bases between. The CDR3 spans 14 residues. The CDR3 region has the DNA TGTGCCAGCAGCGTAGGTCAGATGAACACTGAAGCTTTCTTT. Its translation: CASSVGQMNTEAFF.

The chain carries TRBV10-3 and TRBJ2-7, with 7 bases that match TRBD1. This CDR3 has 13 amino acids. The germline CDR1 and CDR2 sequences are ENHRY and SYGVKD. V dropped 6 bases and J dropped 1; count of bases not matched to a gene: 3. The CDR3: CAISPTGSYEQYF. DNA of the CDR3: TGTGCCATCAGCCCGACAGGGTCCTACGAGCAGTACTTC.

CDR3 loop: CASSVVGSSGIPNTGELFF. Written as DNA, the CDR3 is TGTGCCAGCAGCGTAGTAGGGTCTAGCGGAATACCGAACACCGGGGAGCTGTTTTTT. V and J are TRBV9 and TRBJ2-2, with 7 positions matching TRBD2. The germline gives CDR1 SGDLS, CDR2 YYNGEE. Trimming took 0 bases from V and 0 from J; bases not matched to a gene: 11. The CDR3 loop spans 19 amino acids.

V and J are TRBV6-5 and TRBJ2-5, with TRBD1 identical over 11 bases. V shed 9 bases, J shed 3 bases, and the junction held 6 bases outside the gene matches. Germline V gene data show CDR1 as MNHEY and CDR2 as SVGAGI. CDR3 length equals 14 residues. CDR3 residues: CASLPGQGEETQYF. The CDR3 DNA reads TGTGCCAGTTTACCGGGACAGGGGGAAGAGACCCAGTACTTC.

V and J are TRBV5-8 and TRBJ2-1; 7 bases align to TRBD2. With V trimmed by 1 base and J by 7 bases, 2 bases remained unmatched. CDR1 SGHTS and CDR2 YDEGEE come from the germline V gene. This CDR3 is built from 13 residues. The CDR3 coding sequence is TGTGCCAGCAGCTTGTCTAGCGGAAATGAGCAGTTCTTC. Its protein is CASSLSSGNEQFF.

The CDR3 DNA reads TGTGCCAGCAGTTTAGGGTCCAGCGGGAACAGGGAAGCTTTCTTT. Its translation is CASSLGSSGNREAFF. The rearrangement joins TRBV28 to TRBJ1-1; D might be TRBD1 (5 bases). Germline CDR1 MDHEN, CDR2 SYDVKM. V was shortened by 2 bases and J by 8 bases, with 18 bases between the two germline ends. CDR3 length: 15 residues.

The CDR3 loop reads CASSPTIAGPNSPLHF. The CDR3 DNA sequence: TGTGCCAGCTCACCTACGATCGCGGGCCCGAATTCACCCCTCCACTTT. V usage is TRBV18 and J usage is TRBJ1-6, with D unclear. V was shortened by 3 bases and J by 7 bases, with 16 bases between the two germline ends. Germline CDR1 is KGHSH and CDR2 is LQKENI. The length of the CDR3 is 16 residues. The full variable domain, completed using reference TRBV18 and TRBJ1-6, is NAGVMQNPRHLVRRRGQEARLRCSPMKGHSHVYWYRQLPEEGLKFMVYLQKENIIDESGMPKERFSAEFPKEGPSILRIQQVVRGDSAAYFCASSPTIAGPNSPLHFGNGTRLTVT.

The J gene is TRBJ1-2, the V gene TRBV18; possibly TRBD1 for D (5 bases). Trimming removed 6 bases from V and 7 bases from J, with 18 bases in between. Germline V gene sequence: CDR1 KGHSH, CDR2 LQKENI. This CDR3 has 14 residues. CDR3 DNA: TGTGCCAGCTCCACCGGTGGCAGGGAAGGTGGCTACACCTTC. Its translation is CASSTGGREGGYTF.

This clone was counted a single time. The chain uses TRBV9 and TRBJ2-2; the match to TRBD2 covers 9 bases. CDR3 size: 16 residues. Per germline, CDR1 SGDLS and CDR2 YYNGEE. V lost 0 bases, J lost 5 bases, and 5 bases stayed unmatched. CDR3 nucleotides: TGTGCCAGCAGCGTAGGTGGCGGGAGGGGGACCGGGGAGCTGTTTTTT. It codes for CASSVGGGRGTGELFF.

This chain's CDR3 is CASMKDEMGQGLGKLFF. CDR3 DNA sequence: TGCGCCAGCATGAAGGACGAAATGGGACAGGGATTAGGAAAACTGTTTTTT. The chain joins TRBV10-2 to TRBJ1-4, with TRBD1 identical over 9 bases. J lost 10 bases, V lost 7 bases, and 19 bases had no gene match. Germline V gene sequence: CDR1 WSHSY, CDR2 SAAADI. The CDR3 is made up of 17 amino acids.

The rearrangement links TRBV5-8 to TRBJ1-1, with D perhaps matching TRBD1 (6 bases). The CDR3 runs to 16 residues. CDR1 and CDR2 (germline): SGHTS, YDEGEE. Between the trimmed V and J ends, which lost 0 bases and 2 bases, there was a span of 14 bases. CDR3 in amino acids: CASSLGGGHLNTEAFF. As DNA, the CDR3 is TGTGCCAGCAGCTTGGGGGGGGGACACCTAAACACTGAAGCTTTCTTT.

The genes are TRBV7-2 and TRBJ1-2; D is ambiguous. Trimming pared 1 base from V and 0 bases from J, leaving 12 bases between. The CDR3 is 16 amino acids. Germline assignment: CDR1 SGHTA and CDR2 FQGNSA. The CDR3 coding sequence is TGTGCCAGCAGCTTAGTCCGGCGGAGATCTAACTATGGCTACACCTTC. Its translation: CASSLVRRRSNYGYTF.

V usage is TRBV27 and J usage is TRBJ1-6, with 7 positions matching TRBD1. The germline V gene encodes CDR1 MNHEY and CDR2 SMNVEV (reference sequence). The V gene end was trimmed by 5 bases and the J gene end by 10 bases; junction bases not matched to a gene: 8. The CDR3 is made up of 14 amino acids. CDR3: CASSNRQGGSPLHF. As DNA, the CDR3 is TGTGCCAGCAGTAATAGACAGGGCGGCTCACCCCTCCACTTT.

The chain links TRBV5-1 to TRBJ1-6; unclear D gene. CDR1 and CDR2 from the germline V gene are SGHRS and YFSETQ. The CDR3 is made up of 15 amino acids. With 1 base removed from V and 7 bases from J, the gap between germline ends came to 12 bases. The CDR3 loop is CASSLLGSANSPLHF. The CDR3 DNA is TGCGCCAGCAGCTTGTTGGGCAGTGCCAATTCACCCCTCCACTTT.

The rearrangement uses TRBV27 and TRBJ1-6; D is possibly TRBD1 (6 bases). Per germline, CDR1 MNHEY and CDR2 SMNVEV (reference sequence). The CDR3 loop spans 15 amino acids. Trimming removed 6 bases at V and 7 bases at J, with 16 bases between. The CDR3 DNA follows: TGTGCCAGCAGAAGAACAGGGCAGGAAAATTCACCCCTCCACTTT. Protein sequence: CASRRTGQENSPLHF.

The rearrangement joins TRBV6-6 to TRBJ1-3; D is unclear. The CDR3 has 17 amino acids. V gave up 5 bases and J gave up 7 bases, with 24 bases separating them. Germline CDR1 MNHNY, CDR2 SVGAGI (reference sequence). The CDR3 spells CASSPRYGGEILNTIYF. For the CDR3, the DNA is TGTGCCAGCAGTCCCCGCTATGGCGGGGAAATTCTCAACACCATATATTTT.

The chain combines TRBV10-3 with TRBJ1-1, with 7 nucleotides matching TRBD1. CDR1 is ENHRY and CDR2 is SYGVKD in the germline V gene. The J segment lost 3 bases and the V segment lost 4 bases, leaving 5 bases of the junction unmatched. The CDR3 is made up of 14 amino acids. For the CDR3, the DNA is TGTGCCATCAGTGCAGGACAGGAGGACACTGAAGCTTTCTTT. This gives the protein CAISAGQEDTEAFF.